One T cell receptor (beta chain) is described in this entry. This entry is derived from a study of spatial heterogeneity in lung cancer. Study details: Beta-chain sequences consistently outnumbered alpha-chain sequences in detection. Raw sequencing reads included, on average, more than 9.5 appearances of each unique TCR and UMI combination.

Germline lookup yields CDR1 DFQATT and CDR2 SNEGSKA (reference sequence). This CDR3 spans 15 amino acids. The V end lost 6 bases, the J end lost 2 bases, and 18 bases lay between the germline ends. Every TCR cDNA molecule bore a unique molecular identifier. TCRdb redid the calling of the 5' RACE reads with MiXCR, one entry per CDR3 protein. The sample lists some 25,000 distinct CDR3 sequences, 13% seen once, with 25% in the top ten. Time point of the sample: sample taken at primary tumor resection. Sequencing covered unsorted whole RNA taken from tumor, nontumor lung or frozen PBMC. Untreated early-stage non-small cell lung cancer patients, fewer than 85 in total, were the donors.

Here the sequenced sample was PBMCs, taken at surgery. This TCR derives from a female donor with early-stage non-small cell lung cancer. The rearrangement joins TRBV20-1 to TRBJ2-3; tentatively, D is TRBD2 (6 bases). CDR3 bases: TGCAGTGCCATTCTCAGCGGGTCTTACACAGATACGCAGTATTTT. Its protein product is CSAILSGSYTDTQYF.